This T cell receptor (beta chain) was identified during a study of human T cells and chemical hapten exposure. Study-wide background: Among samples, TCR yields varied mainly because of small differences in pooled library volume.

Study findings and constraints: Unchanged with DPC sensitization were TCRs above 1 in 1000 frequency.

This clonotype was picked up many times. Its specificity is unknown. Library preparation tagged each individual cDNA molecule with a unique molecular identifier. TCRdb fed the 5' RACE reads into MiXCR, producing one record per CDR3 protein. The data contain 150,000 or so distinct CDR3 sequences, roughly 4% of them singletons. Whole blood that had not been fractionated was the source of extracted total RNA. The source is a female donor in good health.

CDR3 DNA: TGTGCCAGCAGTGAATCTCTCACGACAGGAGGGGCCTATGGCTACACCTTC. Residues: CASSESLTTGGAYGYTF. The rearrangement uses TRBV6-1 and TRBJ1-2; tentative D call: TRBD1 (6 bases). CDR1 is MNHNS and CDR2 is SASEGT in the germline V gene. Trimming shortened V by 2 bases and J by 4 bases, and 20 bases separated the two germline ends. The CDR3 runs to 17 residues.